This T cell receptor beta chain appears in the sequencing data of a study of chemoradiotherapy in HPV16-positive cancers. Study-wide context: Two HPV16-positive patients' cells yielded candidate HPV-specific clones and common motifs. Study observations and caveats: In HPV16-positive patients, HPV-responsive T-cell expansion tracked better recurrence-free survival. Functional assays defining HPV-specific T cells used only a couple of HPV16-positive patients. Candidate HPV-specific clones and E7-related TCR motifs grew in tumor during treatment.

Generated by immunoSEQ multiplex PCR, the TCRdb table keeps only in-frame clones and is missing some. The table includes about 8,000 clones, nearly 90% detected once. This clone appeared once. The antigen remains unidentified. Trimming took 6 bases from V and 6 from J; bases not matched to a gene: 10. CDR3 size: 14 residues. From germline, CDR1 is MNHNY and CDR2 SVGAGI (reference sequence). J is TRBJ2-7 and V is TRBV6-6; 8 bases line up with TRBD1. The receptor was derived from a human donor with HPV-associated anogenital cancer. The sequencing used tumor tissue, collected from a patient who underwent chemoradiotherapy. CDR3 bases: TGTGCCAGCAGCTGGGACAGGTACAACTCCGAGCAGTACTTC. Translation: CASSWDRYNSEQYF.